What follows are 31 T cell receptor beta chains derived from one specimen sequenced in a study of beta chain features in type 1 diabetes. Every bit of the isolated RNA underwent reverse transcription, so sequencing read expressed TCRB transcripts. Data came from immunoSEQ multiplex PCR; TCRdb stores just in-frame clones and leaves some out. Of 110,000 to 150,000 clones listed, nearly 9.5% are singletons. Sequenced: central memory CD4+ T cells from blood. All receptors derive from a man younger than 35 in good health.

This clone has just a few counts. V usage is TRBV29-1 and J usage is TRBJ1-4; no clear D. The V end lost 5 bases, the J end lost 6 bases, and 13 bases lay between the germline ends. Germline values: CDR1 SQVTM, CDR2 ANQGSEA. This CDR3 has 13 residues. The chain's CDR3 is CSVSPRVDEKLFF. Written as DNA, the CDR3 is TGCAGCGTTTCCCCGAGGGTAGATGAAAAACTGTTTTTT.

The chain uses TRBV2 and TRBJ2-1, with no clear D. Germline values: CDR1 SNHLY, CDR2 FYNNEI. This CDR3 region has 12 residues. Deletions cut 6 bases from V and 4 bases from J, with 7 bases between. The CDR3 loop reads CASSPPYNEQFF. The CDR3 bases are TGTGCCAGCAGCCCTCCTTACAATGAGCAGTTCTTC. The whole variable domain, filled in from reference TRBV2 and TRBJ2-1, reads EPEVTQTPSHQVTQMGQEVILRCVPISNHLYFYWYRQILGQKVEFLVSFYNNEISEKSEIFDDQFSVERPDGSNFTLKIRSTKLEDSAMYFCASSPPYNEQFFGPGTRLTVL.

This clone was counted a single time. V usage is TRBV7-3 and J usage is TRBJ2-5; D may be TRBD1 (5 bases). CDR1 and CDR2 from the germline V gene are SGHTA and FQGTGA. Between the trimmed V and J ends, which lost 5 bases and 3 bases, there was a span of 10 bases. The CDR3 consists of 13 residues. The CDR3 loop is CASSLRTKETQYF. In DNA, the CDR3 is TGTGCCAGCAGCCTTAGGACAAAAGAGACCCAGTACTTC.

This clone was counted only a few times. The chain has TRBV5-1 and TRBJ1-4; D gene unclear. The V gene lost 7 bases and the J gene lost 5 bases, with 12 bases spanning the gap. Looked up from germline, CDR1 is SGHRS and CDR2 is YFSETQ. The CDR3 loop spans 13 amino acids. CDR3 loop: CASQAALNEKLFF. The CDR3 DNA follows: TGCGCCAGCCAGGCAGCCCTCAATGAAAAACTGTTTTTT.

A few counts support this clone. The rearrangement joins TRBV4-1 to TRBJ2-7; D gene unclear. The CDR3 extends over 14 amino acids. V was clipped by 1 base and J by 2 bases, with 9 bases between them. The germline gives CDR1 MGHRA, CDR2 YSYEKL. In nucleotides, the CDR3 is TGCGCCAGCAGCCAAGTTACCCAGACCTACGAGCAGTACTTC. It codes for CASSQVTQTYEQYF.

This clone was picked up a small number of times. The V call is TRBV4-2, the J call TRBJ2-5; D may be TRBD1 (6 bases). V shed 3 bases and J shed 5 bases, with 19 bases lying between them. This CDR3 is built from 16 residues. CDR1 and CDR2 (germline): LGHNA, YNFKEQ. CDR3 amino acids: CASSHGSTGPEETQYF. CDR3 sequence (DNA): TGTGCCAGCAGCCATGGTTCGACAGGACCTGAGGAGACCCAGTACTTC.

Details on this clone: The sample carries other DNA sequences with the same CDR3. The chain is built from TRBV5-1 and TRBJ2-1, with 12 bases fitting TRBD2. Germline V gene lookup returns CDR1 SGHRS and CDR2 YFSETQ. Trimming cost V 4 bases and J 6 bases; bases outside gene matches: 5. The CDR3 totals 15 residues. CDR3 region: CASSPLAGGPNEQFF. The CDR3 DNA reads TGCGCCAGCAGCCCTCTAGCGGGGGGGCCCAATGAGCAGTTCTTC.

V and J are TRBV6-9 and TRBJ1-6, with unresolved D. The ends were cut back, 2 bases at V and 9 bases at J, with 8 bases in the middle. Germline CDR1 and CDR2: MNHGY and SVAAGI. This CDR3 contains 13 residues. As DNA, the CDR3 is TGTGCCAGCAGTTATGAGTTTCTTTCACCCCTCCACTTT. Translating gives CASSYEFLSPLHF.

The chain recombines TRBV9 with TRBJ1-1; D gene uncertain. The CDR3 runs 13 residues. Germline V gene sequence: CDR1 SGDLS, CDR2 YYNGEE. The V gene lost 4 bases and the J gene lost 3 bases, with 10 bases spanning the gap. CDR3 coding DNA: TGTGCCAGCAGCCGAGGGCAGTACACTGAAGCTTTCTTT. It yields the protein CASSRGQYTEAFF.

The CDR3 protein is CASSEGQSQETQYF. For the CDR3, the DNA is TGCGCCAGCAGCGAGGGACAGTCCCAAGAGACCCAGTACTTC. V gene TRBV5-1 combines with J gene TRBJ2-5; 7 bases match TRBD1. This CDR3 has 14 amino acids. With 4 bases clipped from V and 1 base from J, the junction kept 4 bases outside the gene matches. Germline CDR1 reads SGHRS; CDR2 reads YFSETQ.

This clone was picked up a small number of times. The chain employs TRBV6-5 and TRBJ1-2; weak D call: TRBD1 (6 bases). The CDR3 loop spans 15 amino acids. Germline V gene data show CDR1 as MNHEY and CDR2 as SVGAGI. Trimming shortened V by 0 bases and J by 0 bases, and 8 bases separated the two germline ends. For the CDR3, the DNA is TGTGCCAGCAGTTACTCGAGGGACACTAACTATGGCTACACCTTC. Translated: CASSYSRDTNYGYTF.

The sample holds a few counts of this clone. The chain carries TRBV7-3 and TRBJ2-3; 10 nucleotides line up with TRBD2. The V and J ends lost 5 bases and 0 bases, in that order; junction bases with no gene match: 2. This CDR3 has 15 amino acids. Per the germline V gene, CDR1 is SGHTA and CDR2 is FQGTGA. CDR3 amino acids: CASSPSGGSTDTQYF. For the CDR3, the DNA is TGTGCCAGCAGCCCTAGCGGGGGAAGCACAGATACGCAGTATTTT.

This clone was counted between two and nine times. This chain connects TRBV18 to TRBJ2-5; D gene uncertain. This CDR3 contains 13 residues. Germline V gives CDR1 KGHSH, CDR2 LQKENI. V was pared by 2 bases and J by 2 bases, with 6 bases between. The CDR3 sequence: CASSPFSQETQYF. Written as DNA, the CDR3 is TGTGCCAGCTCACCATTCAGTCAAGAGACCCAGTACTTC.

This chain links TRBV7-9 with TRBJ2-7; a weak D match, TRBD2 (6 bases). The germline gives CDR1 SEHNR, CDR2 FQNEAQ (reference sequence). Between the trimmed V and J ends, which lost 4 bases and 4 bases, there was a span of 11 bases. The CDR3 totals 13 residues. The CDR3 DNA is TGTGCCAGCAGCTCGGCGGGGACTTACGAGCAGTACTTC. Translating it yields CASSSAGTYEQYF.

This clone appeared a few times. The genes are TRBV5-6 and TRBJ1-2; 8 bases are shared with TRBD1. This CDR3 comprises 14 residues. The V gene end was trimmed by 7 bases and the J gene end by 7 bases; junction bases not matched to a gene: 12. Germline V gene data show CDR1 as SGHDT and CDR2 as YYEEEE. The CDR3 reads CASSGRGLMSGYTF. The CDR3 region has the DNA TGTGCCAGCTCGGGCAGGGGGCTTATGAGTGGCTACACCTTC. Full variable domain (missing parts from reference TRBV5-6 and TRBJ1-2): DAGVTQSPTHLIKTRGQQVTLRCSPKSGHDTVSWYQQALGQGPQFIFQYYEEEERQRGNFPDRFSGHQFPNYSSELNVNALLLGDSALYLCASSGRGLMSGYTFGSGTRLTVV.

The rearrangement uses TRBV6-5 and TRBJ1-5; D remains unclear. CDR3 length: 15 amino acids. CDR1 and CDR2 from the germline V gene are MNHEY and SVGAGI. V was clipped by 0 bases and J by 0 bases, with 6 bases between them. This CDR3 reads CASSYSVYSNQPQHF. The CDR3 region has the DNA TGTGCCAGCAGTTACTCTGTGTATAGCAATCAGCCCCAGCATTTT.

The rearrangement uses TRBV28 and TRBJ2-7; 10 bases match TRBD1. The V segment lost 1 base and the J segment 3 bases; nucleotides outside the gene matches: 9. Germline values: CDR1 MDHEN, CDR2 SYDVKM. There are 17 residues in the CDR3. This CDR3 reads CASSLYWGQGLNYEQYF. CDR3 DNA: TGTGCCAGCAGTTTATATTGGGGACAGGGGTTAAACTACGAGCAGTACTTC.

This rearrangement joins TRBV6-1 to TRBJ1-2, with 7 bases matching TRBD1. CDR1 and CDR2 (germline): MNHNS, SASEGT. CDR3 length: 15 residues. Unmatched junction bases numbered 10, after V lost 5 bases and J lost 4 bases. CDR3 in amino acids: CASSPSNRGGYGYTF. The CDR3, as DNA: TGTGCCAGCAGTCCCTCCAACAGGGGTGGCTATGGCTACACCTTC.

Here the CDR3 DNA reads TGTGCCAGCAGCGTCGCTACAGATGGCTACACCTTC. This sequence encodes CASSVATDGYTF. The chain combines TRBV9 with TRBJ1-2; D is uncertain. The CDR3 loop spans 12 amino acids. Germline values: CDR1 SGDLS, CDR2 YYNGEE. With 2 bases removed from V and 6 bases from J, the gap between germline ends came to 8 bases.

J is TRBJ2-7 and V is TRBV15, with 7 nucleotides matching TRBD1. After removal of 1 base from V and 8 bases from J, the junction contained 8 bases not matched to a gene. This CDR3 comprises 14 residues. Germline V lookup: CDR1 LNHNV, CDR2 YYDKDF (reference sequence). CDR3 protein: CATSRAKGQQKQYF. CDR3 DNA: TGTGCCACCAGCAGAGCTAAGGGACAGCAAAAGCAGTACTTC.

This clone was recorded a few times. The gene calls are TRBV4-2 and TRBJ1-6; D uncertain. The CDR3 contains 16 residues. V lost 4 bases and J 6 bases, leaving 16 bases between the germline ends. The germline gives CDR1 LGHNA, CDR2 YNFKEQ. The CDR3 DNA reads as TGTGCCAGCAGCCGCCTCGAAGCTGATTTTAATTCACCCCTCCACTTT. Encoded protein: CASSRLEADFNSPLHF.

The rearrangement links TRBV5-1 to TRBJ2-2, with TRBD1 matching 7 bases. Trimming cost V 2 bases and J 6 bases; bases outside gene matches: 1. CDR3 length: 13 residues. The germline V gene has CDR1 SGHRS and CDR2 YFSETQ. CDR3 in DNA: TGCGCCAGCAGCTTTACAGGGGCCGGGGAGCTGTTTTTT. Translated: CASSFTGAGELFF.

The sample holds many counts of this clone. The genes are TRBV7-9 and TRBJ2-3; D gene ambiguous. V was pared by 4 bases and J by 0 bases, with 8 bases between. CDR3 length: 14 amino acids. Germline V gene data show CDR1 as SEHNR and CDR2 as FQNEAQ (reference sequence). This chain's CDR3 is CASSSLGSTDTQYF. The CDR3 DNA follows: TGTGCCAGCAGCTCCCTTGGCAGCACAGATACGCAGTATTTT.

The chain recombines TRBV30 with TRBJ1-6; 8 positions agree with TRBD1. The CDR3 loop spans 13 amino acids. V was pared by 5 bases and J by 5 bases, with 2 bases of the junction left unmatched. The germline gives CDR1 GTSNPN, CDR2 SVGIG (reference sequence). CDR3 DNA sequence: TGTGCCTGGCAGGGGGCGCATAATTCACCCCTCCACTTT. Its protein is CAWQGAHNSPLHF. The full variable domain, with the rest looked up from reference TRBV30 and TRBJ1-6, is SQTIHQWPATLVQPVGSPLSLECTVEGTSNPNLYWYRQAAGRGLQLLFYSVGIGQISSEVPQNLSASRPQDRQFILSSKKLLLSDSGFYLCAWQGAHNSPLHFGNGTRLTVT.

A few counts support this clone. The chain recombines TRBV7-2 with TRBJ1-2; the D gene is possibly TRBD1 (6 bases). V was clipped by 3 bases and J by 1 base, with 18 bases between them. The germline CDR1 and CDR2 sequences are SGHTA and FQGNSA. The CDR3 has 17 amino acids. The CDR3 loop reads CASSLAVETGLNYGYTF. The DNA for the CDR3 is TGTGCCAGCAGCTTGGCCGTTGAGACAGGTCTTAACTATGGCTACACCTTC. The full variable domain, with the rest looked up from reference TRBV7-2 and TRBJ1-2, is GAGVSQSPSNKVTEKGKDVELRCDPISGHTALYWYRQSLGQGLEFLIYFQGNSAPDKSGLPSDRFSAERTGGSVSTLTIQRTQQEDSAVYLCASSLAVETGLNYGYTFGSGTRLTVV.

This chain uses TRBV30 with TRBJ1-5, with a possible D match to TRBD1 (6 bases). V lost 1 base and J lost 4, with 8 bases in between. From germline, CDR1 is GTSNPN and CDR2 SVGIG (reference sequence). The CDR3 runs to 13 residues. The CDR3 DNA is TGTGCCTGGAGTGGACAGGAAAATCAGCCCCAGCATTTT. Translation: CAWSGQENQPQHF. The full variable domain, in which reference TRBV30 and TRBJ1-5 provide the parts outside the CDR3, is SQTIHQWPATLVQPVGSPLSLECTVEGTSNPNLYWYRQAAGRGLQLLFYSVGIGQISSEVPQNLSASRPQDRQFILSSKKLLLSDSGFYLCAWSGQENQPQHFGDGTRLSIL.

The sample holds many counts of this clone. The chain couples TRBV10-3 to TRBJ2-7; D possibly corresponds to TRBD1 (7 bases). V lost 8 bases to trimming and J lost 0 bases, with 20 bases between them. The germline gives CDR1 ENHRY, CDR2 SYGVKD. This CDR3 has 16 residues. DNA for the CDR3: TGTGCCATCGAGCAGGGGGGACAAGGGAACTCCTACGAGCAGTACTTC. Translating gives CAIEQGGQGNSYEQYF.

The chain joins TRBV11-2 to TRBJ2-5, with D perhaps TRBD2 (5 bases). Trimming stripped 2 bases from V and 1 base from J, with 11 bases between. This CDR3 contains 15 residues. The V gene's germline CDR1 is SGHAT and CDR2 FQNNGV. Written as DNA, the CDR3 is TGTGCCAGCAGCTTATCACCGGGAAGCCAAGAGACCCAGTACTTC. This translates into CASSLSPGSQETQYF.

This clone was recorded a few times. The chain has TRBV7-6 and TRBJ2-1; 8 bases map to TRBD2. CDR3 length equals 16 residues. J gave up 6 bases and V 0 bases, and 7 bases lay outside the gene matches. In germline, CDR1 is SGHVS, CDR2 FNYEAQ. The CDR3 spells CASSLARAGTSNEQFF. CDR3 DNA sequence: TGTGCCAGCAGCTTAGCGCGAGCCGGGACTAGCAATGAGCAGTTCTTC.

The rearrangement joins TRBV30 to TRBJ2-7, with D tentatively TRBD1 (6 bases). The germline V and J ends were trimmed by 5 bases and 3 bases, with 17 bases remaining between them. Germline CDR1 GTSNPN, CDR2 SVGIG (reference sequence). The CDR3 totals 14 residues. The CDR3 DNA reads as TGTGCCTGGGGAACAGGGACATTTAGCTACGAGCAGTACTTC. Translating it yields CAWGTGTFSYEQYF.

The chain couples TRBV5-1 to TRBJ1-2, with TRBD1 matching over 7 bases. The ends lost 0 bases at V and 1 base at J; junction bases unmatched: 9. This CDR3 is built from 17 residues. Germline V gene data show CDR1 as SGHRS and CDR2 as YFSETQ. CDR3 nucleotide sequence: TGCGCCAGCAGCTTGGGACAGGGCGGATATAATAACTATGGCTACACCTTC. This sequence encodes CASSLGQGGYNNYGYTF.